The 30 T cell receptor beta chains given below trace back to one sample, sequenced in a study of blood T cells in healthy people across ages. Then a second PCR, running about 6 to 12 cycles, was carried out with a sample-barcoded 5' primer and a J-beta primer mix. One entry per CDR3 protein, called by TCRdb with MiXCR from the 5' RACE reads. Of 650,000 or so distinct CDR3 sequences listed, roughly half are singletons. The specimen was blood. These TCRs come from an elderly woman in good health.

As for this clonotype: A much larger clone lies a single base off, so this may be a read error. The V gene is TRBV29-1, the J gene TRBJ2-3; D gene unclear. The CDR3 has 11 amino acids. Germline V lookup: CDR1 SQVTM, CDR2 ANQGSEA. Here the CDR3 DNA reads TGCAGCGGTGAAAGATCGGATACGCAGTATTTT. Amino acid sequence: CSGERSDTQYF.

Concerning this clonotype: An end of the junction does not agree with germline; a read error may underlie this. The rearrangement joins TRBV29-1 to TRBJ2-3; TRBD1 aligns across 7 bases. Looked up from germline, CDR1 is SQVTM and CDR2 is ANQGSEA. The CDR3 length is 16 residues. CDR3 sequence (DNA): TGCAGCGTAGAAGACCTCCTAGACTCAGGGGGAGATACGCAGTATTTT. Its translation: CSVEDLLDSGGDTQYF.

This clonotype was seen only a few times. The chain recombines TRBV5-1 with TRBJ2-2; D remains ambiguous. Germline V lookup: CDR1 SGHRS, CDR2 YFSETQ. V gave up 3 bases and J gave up 4 bases, with 10 bases separating them. This CDR3 is 14 amino acids long. Here the CDR3 reads CASSSFGGTGELFF. The CDR3 DNA reads as TGCGCCAGCAGCTCCTTCGGCGGCACCGGGGAGCTGTTTTTT.

V is TRBV13 and J is TRBJ2-1, with D unclear. V lost 6 bases and J 9 bases, leaving 21 bases between the germline ends. CDR1 is PRHDT, CDR2 FYEKMQ, per germline (reference sequence). The CDR3 contains 15 residues. The CDR3 reads CASSSSREAYREQFF. The DNA for the CDR3 is TGTGCCAGCAGTTCATCAAGGGAAGCGTATCGTGAGCAGTTCTTC.

This clonotype was counted many times. The gene calls are TRBV29-1 and TRBJ2-7; D might be TRBD1 (5 bases). V lost 7 bases and J lost 4, with 17 bases in between. This CDR3 comprises 13 residues. The germline gives CDR1 SQVTM, CDR2 ANQGSEA. In DNA, the CDR3 is TGCAGCGCCATCATAGGGGTGAGGTACGAGCAGTACTTC. This encodes CSAIIGVRYEQYF.

The chain uses TRBV28 and TRBJ2-4; D not resolved. The V gene lost 5 bases and the J gene lost 5 bases, with 13 bases spanning the gap. The CDR3 loop spans 14 amino acids. The germline CDR1 and CDR2 sequences are MDHEN and SYDVKM. The CDR3, as DNA: TGTGCCAGCAGTGGCGCAAGTCGCCAAAACATTCAGTACTTC. This gives the protein CASSGASRQNIQYF.

This clonotype was counted ten times or more. This chain links TRBV15 with TRBJ2-7; D is undetermined. Germline V gene lookup returns CDR1 LNHNV and CDR2 YYDKDF (reference sequence). This CDR3 comprises 15 residues. Between the trimmed V and J ends, which lost 0 bases and 6 bases, there was a span of 15 bases. Here the CDR3 reads CATSRDYGTGSEQYF. CDR3 bases: TGTGCCACCAGCAGAGATTACGGAACGGGCTCCGAGCAGTACTTC.

The rearrangement links TRBV28 to TRBJ1-2, with 7 nucleotides matching TRBD1. Germline assignment: CDR1 MDHEN and CDR2 SYDVKM. V was pared by 8 bases and J by 2 bases, with 5 bases of the junction left unmatched. The CDR3 contains 13 residues. The CDR3 is CASLATGNYGYTF. The CDR3 DNA reads TGTGCCAGCTTAGCGACAGGGAACTATGGCTACACCTTC.

This clonotype was found many times. The chain links TRBV12-3 or TRBV12-4 to TRBJ1-6; a weak D match, TRBD1 (5 bases). There are 14 residues in the CDR3. Trimming pared 6 bases from V and 10 bases from J, leaving 16 bases between. CDR3 coding DNA: TGTGCCAGCAGGATCCTAAGGGGCTCGTCACCCCTCCACTTT. Its protein is CASRILRGSSPLHF.

This clonotype was observed a few times. V is TRBV3-1 and J is TRBJ2-7, with unresolved D. Trimming left V 2 bases short and J 6 bases short, with 11 bases between. This CDR3 region has 13 residues. Germline CDR1 is LGHDT and CDR2 is YNNKEL (reference sequence). The CDR3 sequence is CASSQHLGIEQYF. The CDR3, as DNA: TGTGCCAGCAGCCAACACTTAGGAATCGAGCAGTACTTC.

J is TRBJ2-1 and V is TRBV20-1, with 9 bases fitting TRBD2. The CDR3 covers 14 residues. Germline CDR1 reads DFQATT; CDR2 reads SNEGSKA (reference sequence). V lost 7 bases, J lost 6 bases, and 10 bases stayed unmatched. CDR3 protein: CSGDHSGGSNEQFF. CDR3 in DNA: TGCAGTGGGGACCATAGCGGGGGTTCCAATGAGCAGTTCTTC.

This clonotype came up a few times. The rearrangement links TRBV7-9 to TRBJ2-3; D could derive from TRBD1 or TRBD2 (5 bases each). This CDR3 is built from 16 residues. V shed 5 bases and J shed 1 base, with 16 bases lying between them. Germline CDR1 and CDR2: SEHNR and FQNEAQ (reference sequence). In DNA, the CDR3 is TGTGCCAGCAGCCCAGGGAGCGGTGCGGGCACAGATACGCAGTATTTT. Its translation is CASSPGSGAGTDTQYF.

This clonotype was seen repeatedly, ten times or more. The chain has TRBV4-1 and TRBJ2-5, with D hard to call. Germline lookup yields CDR1 MGHRA and CDR2 YSYEKL. Trimming cost V 5 bases and J 4 bases, with 11 bases left between them. The CDR3 contains 13 residues. As DNA, the CDR3 is TGCGCCAGCAGCTTGGGTCCCGGAGAGACCCAGTACTTC. It translates to CASSLGPGETQYF.

The chain has TRBV5-1 and TRBJ1-2; 9 nucleotides align to TRBD1. Per germline, CDR1 SGHRS and CDR2 YFSETQ. CDR3 length: 14 amino acids. V was clipped by 4 bases and J by 2 bases; unmatched bases: 3. Here the CDR3 DNA reads TGCGCCAGCAGCACCGGGACAGGGAACTATGGCTACACCTTC. Its translation is CASSTGTGNYGYTF.

In this sample, this clonotype turned up many times. This rearrangement joins TRBV7-2 to TRBJ1-2; TRBD1 aligns across 10 bases. Trimming took 4 bases from V and 7 from J; bases not matched to a gene: 9. Germline V gene sequence: CDR1 SGHTA, CDR2 FQGNSA. The CDR3 contains 15 residues. The CDR3 coding sequence is TGTGCCAGCAGCTCGTTGGGACAGGGGTTTGCTGGCTACACCTTC. It codes for CASSSLGQGFAGYTF.

The CDR3 DNA is TGTGCCACCCAACCGGGACTAGCTGTGAATGAGCAGTTCTTC. Translated, it gives CATQPGLAVNEQFF. The V gene is TRBV2, the J gene TRBJ2-1; 9 nucleotides line up with TRBD2. This CDR3 region has 14 residues. V was pared by 10 bases and J by 7 bases, with 11 bases of the junction left unmatched. The germline CDR1 and CDR2 sequences are SNHLY and FYNNEI.

Comments on this clonotype: Since a much larger clone is just one base distant, this may be a read error. The gene calls are TRBV12-3 or TRBV12-4 and TRBJ1-2; D is unresolved. The CDR3 spans 11 residues. Trimming removed 0 bases at V and 6 bases at J, with 2 bases between. Here the CDR3 reads CASSLANGYTF. CDR3 DNA: TGTGCCAGCAGTTTAGCCAATGGCTACACCTTC.

As for this clonotype: This sequence may be a read error, since a much larger clone differs from it by one base. The V gene is TRBV29-1, the J gene TRBJ2-1; D unresolved. From germline, CDR1 is SQVTM and CDR2 ANQGSEA. The CDR3 has 12 residues. The CDR3 DNA sequence: TGCAGCGCCCTTGGGCCCAACAATAAGCAGTTCTTC. This encodes CSALGPNNKQFF.

This sequence joins TRBV6-1 and TRBJ2-1; the match to TRBD2 covers 7 bases. The CDR3 length is 14 residues. V shed 6 bases and J 7 bases; nucleotides not matched to a gene: 9. The germline V gene has CDR1 MNHNS and CDR2 SASEGT. CDR3 sequence reads: CASRETSEGNEQFF. DNA for the CDR3: TGTGCCAGCAGGGAAACTAGCGAAGGGAATGAGCAGTTCTTC.

About this clonotype: One base away lies a much larger clone, so this may be a sequencing read error. CDR3 region: CASSHSIGEPGNEQFF. CDR3 in DNA: TGCGCCAGCAGCCACTCGATAGGGGAGCCAGGTAATGAGCAGTTCTTC. V is TRBV4-1 and J is TRBJ2-1, with D perhaps assigned TRBD1 or TRBD2 (5 bases each). Looked up from germline, CDR1 is MGHRA and CDR2 is YSYEKL. Deletions cut 3 bases from V and 7 bases from J, with 19 bases between. This CDR3 contains 16 residues.

As regards this clonotype: Given a much more abundant clone one base away, this may be a read error. The V call is TRBV20-1, the J call TRBJ2-7; a possible D gene is TRBD1 (5 bases). Germline values: CDR1 DFQATT, CDR2 SNEGSKA (reference sequence). The CDR3 totals 17 residues. CDR3 amino acids: CSARDEVGQTSSCEQYF. The CDR3 nucleotides read TGCAGTGCTAGAGATGAGGTGGGGCAGACGAGCTCCTGCGAGCAGTACTTC.

This clonotype was seen ten or more times. The rearrangement joins TRBV5-1 to TRBJ2-5; possibly TRBD1 for D (5 bases). Trimming pared 5 bases from V and 1 base from J, leaving 9 bases between. The CDR3 loop spans 13 amino acids. CDR1 is SGHRS and CDR2 is YFSETQ in the germline V gene. The CDR3 DNA follows: TGCGCCAGCAGTTCGGACACCCAAGAGACCCAGTACTTC. Translation: CASSSDTQETQYF.

In its sample, this clonotype was seen a few times. V usage is TRBV5-1 and J usage is TRBJ2-1; 8 bases match TRBD2. V was clipped by 4 bases and J by 4 bases; unmatched bases: 16. The CDR3 contains 18 residues. CDR1 is SGHRS and CDR2 is YFSETQ in the germline V gene. The CDR3 region is CASSPEGTSGGSYNEQFF. In DNA form, the CDR3 reads TGCGCCAGCAGCCCGGAGGGGACTAGTGGGGGATCTTACAATGAGCAGTTCTTC.

This clonotype has more than one count but fewer than ten. This chain joins TRBV6-6 and TRBJ2-7; 8 bases agree with TRBD1. Germline-derived CDR1 and CDR2 are MNHNY and SVGAGI (reference sequence). The CDR3 consists of 15 residues. V lost 7 bases to trimming and J lost 7 bases; unmatched junction nucleotides: 15. The CDR3: CASIPGQGALDEQYF. CDR3 bases: TGTGCCAGCATCCCCGGACAGGGTGCTCTCGATGAGCAGTACTTC.

A note on this clonotype: A single base separates this from a much larger clone, so it may be a read error. The chain has TRBV12-3 or TRBV12-4 and TRBJ2-1, with 8 bases that match TRBD2. The CDR3 is 15 amino acids. Germline trimming cut 3 bases from V and 8 bases from J; bases unmatched to any gene: 9. As DNA, the CDR3 is TGTGCCAGCAGTTTCCCTAACGGGGGGGCCGATGAGCAGTTCTTC. Translation: CASSFPNGGADEQFF.

This clonotype was detected only once. Relative to the germline gene, one junction end is altered; a read error may explain this. The CDR3 is CASSFTYRDRGPLQPRHF. The CDR3 DNA follows: TGTGCCAGCAGCTTTACCTACCGGGACAGGGGGCCTCTTCAGCCCCGGCATTTT. V is TRBV7-2 and J is TRBJ1-5, with 12 positions matching TRBD1. Germline V gene lookup returns CDR1 SGHTA and CDR2 FQGNSA. This CDR3 has 18 residues.

CDR3 protein: CASSQDRDSVDTQYF. CDR3 sequence (DNA): TGTGCCAGCAGCCAAGACCGGGACAGCGTGGATACGCAGTATTTT. The J gene is TRBJ2-3, the V gene TRBV4-2, with 7 bases identical to TRBD1. The trim removed 0 bases at V and 6 bases at J, leaving 6 bases unmatched. The CDR3 totals 15 residues. The germline V gene has CDR1 LGHNA and CDR2 YNFKEQ.

This clonotype was seen many times. This chain joins TRBV7-2 and TRBJ2-1, with TRBD2 matching over 8 bases. Losses at the gene ends were 6 bases for V and 9 bases for J; bases not matched to a gene: 10. This CDR3 spans 14 amino acids. The V gene's germline CDR1 is SGHTA and CDR2 FQGNSA. In nucleotides, the CDR3 is TGTGCCAGCAGACGGGGGGGCAGTTGGGGTGAGCAGTTCTTC. Translation: CASRRGGSWGEQFF. The complete variable domain, with remaining parts taken from reference TRBV7-2 and TRBJ2-1, reads GAGVSQSPSNKVTEKGKDVELRCDPISGHTALYWYRQSLGQGLEFLIYFQGNSAPDKSGLPSDRFSAERTGGSVSTLTIQRTQQEDSAVYLCASRRGGSWGEQFFGPGTRLTVL.

This clonotype was observed many times. The V and J genes are TRBV2 and TRBJ2-3, with a possible D match to TRBD1 (5 bases). Germline V lookup: CDR1 SNHLY, CDR2 FYNNEI. The CDR3 consists of 14 residues. V gave up 2 bases and J gave up 4 bases, with 10 bases separating them. The CDR3 DNA reads TGTGCCAGCAGTGAATCGTGGGGCGCAGATACGCAGTATTTT. Its translation: CASSESWGADTQYF.

The chain joins TRBV29-1 to TRBJ2-1, with D hard to call. Trimming took off 7 bases at V and 7 bases at J, with 11 bases between the two ends. Germline CDR1 reads SQVTM; CDR2 reads ANQGSEA. The CDR3 is 11 residues long. CDR3 region: CSGQRGNEQFF. CDR3 nucleotides: TGCAGCGGTCAACGTGGGAATGAGCAGTTCTTC.